The rows below give T cell receptor beta chains drawn from one sample of a study of blood T cell repertoires in COVID-19. Generated by immunoSEQ multiplex PCR, the TCRdb table keeps only in-frame clones and is missing some. The sample contains just over 95,000 clones, roughly 87% of which appear only once. Input material: peripheral blood. The origin of the receptors is a man of 80 years or more with acute or convalescent COVID-19. Each CDR3 is given with its conserved first and last residue. Fields, in order: J gene, clone size, V gene, CDR3 length, D gene, CDR3 protein, CDR3 DNA. The D gene is left open where the match is weak. Clone sizes are given selectively: once, few, many, or a class where the clone is expanded.

j_gene: TRBJ1-1; abundance: few; v_gene: TRBV7-8; len: 14; d_gene: .; CDR3aa: CASSSRGGNTEAFF; CDR3nt: TGTGCCAGCAGCTCCCGGGGGGGTAACACTGAAGCTTTCTTT
j_gene: TRBJ2-4; abundance: .; v_gene: TRBV11-2; len: 18; d_gene: TRBD2; CDR3aa: CASSFGLAGNLAKNIQYF; CDR3nt: TGTGCCAGCAGCTTCGGACTAGCGGGGAACCTAGCCAAAAACATTCAGTACTTC
j_gene: TRBJ2-2; abundance: .; v_gene: TRBV11-3; len: 15; d_gene: .; CDR3aa: CASSRTTTNTGELFF; CDR3nt: TGTGCCAGCAGCCGGACAACCACGAACACCGGGGAGCTGTTTTTT
j_gene: TRBJ2-1; abundance: .; v_gene: TRBV24-1; len: 14; d_gene: .; CDR3aa: CATSQGLSYNEQFF; CDR3nt: TGTGCCACCAGTCAGGGCCTCTCCTACAATGAGCAGTTCTTC
j_gene: TRBJ2-1; abundance: .; v_gene: TRBV5-1; len: 13; d_gene: .; CDR3aa: CASSPLVLNEQFF; CDR3nt: TGCGCCAGCAGCCCCCTAGTGCTCAATGAGCAGTTCTTC
j_gene: TRBJ1-2; abundance: .; v_gene: TRBV6-5; len: 16; d_gene: .; CDR3aa: CASSLQGITLQDGYTF; CDR3nt: TGTGCCAGCAGTTTGCAGGGGATAACACTACAAGATGGCTACACCTTC
j_gene: TRBJ1-2; abundance: once; v_gene: TRBV19; len: 17; d_gene: TRBD1; CDR3aa: CASRFLAGGTELTGYTF; CDR3nt: TGTGCCAGTAGATTCTTGGCAGGGGGCACGGAGTTAACCGGCTACACCTTC
j_gene: TRBJ2-1; abundance: .; v_gene: TRBV10-3; len: 15; d_gene: TRBD2; CDR3aa: CAISSIAGGSNEQFF; CDR3nt: TGTGCCATCAGCTCGATAGCGGGAGGATCCAATGAGCAGTTCTTC
j_gene: TRBJ1-6; abundance: .; v_gene: TRBV6-5; len: 16; d_gene: .; CDR3aa: CASSYSRGSYNSPLHF; CDR3nt: TGTGCCAGCAGTTACTCAAGGGGTTCCTATAATTCACCCCTCCACTTT
j_gene: TRBJ1-1; abundance: once; v_gene: TRBV7-9; len: 14; d_gene: TRBD1; CDR3aa: CASSLQGGNTEAFF; CDR3nt: TGTGCCAGCAGCTTGCAGGGGGGGAACACTGAAGCTTTCTTT
j_gene: TRBJ2-5; abundance: .; v_gene: TRBV20-1; len: 15; d_gene: TRBD2; CDR3aa: CSASEAGGVRETQYF; CDR3nt: TGCAGTGCTAGTGAGGCGGGAGGGGTAAGGGAGACCCAGTACTTC
j_gene: TRBJ2-5; abundance: .; v_gene: TRBV2; len: 14; d_gene: .; CDR3aa: CASSEGRGGLAQYF; CDR3nt: TGTGCCAGCAGTGAAGGAAGAGGGGGATTGGCCCAGTACTTC
j_gene: TRBJ1-3; abundance: .; v_gene: TRBV7-8; len: 16; d_gene: TRBD1; CDR3aa: CASSPGQGQGAHTIYF; CDR3nt: TGTGCCAGCAGCCCCGGGCAGGGACAGGGGGCACACACCATATATTTT
j_gene: TRBJ2-2; abundance: .; v_gene: TRBV24-1; len: 13; d_gene: .; CDR3aa: CATRPSHTGELFF; CDR3nt: TGTGCCACCAGACCCAGTCACACCGGGGAGCTGTTTTTT